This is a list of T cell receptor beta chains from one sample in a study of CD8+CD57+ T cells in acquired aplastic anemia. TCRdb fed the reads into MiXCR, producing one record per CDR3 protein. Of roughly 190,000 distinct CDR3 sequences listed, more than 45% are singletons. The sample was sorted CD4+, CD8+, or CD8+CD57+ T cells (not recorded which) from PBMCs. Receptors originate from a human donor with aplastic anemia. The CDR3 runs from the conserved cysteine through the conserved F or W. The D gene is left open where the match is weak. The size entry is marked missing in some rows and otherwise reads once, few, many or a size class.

DNA: TGCGCCAGCAGCCCCGGGAGAGGTTTAGCCGGGGAGCTGTTTTTT
CDR3: CASSPGRGLAGELFF
V: TRBV5-1
D: NA
J: TRBJ2-2
size: NA

DNA: TGTGCCACCAAATACAGGGGGCTCAACACTGAAGCTTTCTTT
CDR3: CATKYRGLNTEAFF
V: TRBV2
D: TRBD1
J: TRBJ1-1
size: few

DNA: TGTGCCAGCAGTGCGGGAGGGGGGTACAATGAGCAGTTCTTC
CDR3: CASSAGGGYNEQFF
V: TRBV12-3/TRBV12-4
D: TRBD2
J: TRBJ2-1
size: many

DNA: TGCGCCAGCAGCTTCAGGCAGGACACCGGGGAGCTGTTTTTT
CDR3: CASSFRQDTGELFF
V: TRBV5-1
D: NA
J: TRBJ2-2
size: many

DNA: TGTGCCAGCAGCGTTGAGGGGGGGACCGGACCCTATACGCAGTATTTT
CDR3: CASSVEGGTGPYTQYF
V: TRBV11-2
D: NA
J: TRBJ2-3
size: NA

DNA: TGTGCCAGTAGTTCCAGCGGGAGGGCCGGGGAGCTGTTTTTT
CDR3: CASSSSGRAGELFF
V: TRBV19
D: TRBD2
J: TRBJ2-2
size: NA

DNA: TGTGCCAGCAGCTCCGGGACTAGCGGAAGGGGTCGGCTCACTGAGCAGTTCTTC
CDR3: CASSSGTSGRGRLTEQFF
V: TRBV13
D: TRBD2
J: TRBJ2-1
size: NA

DNA: TGTGCTAGCAGCTTAATATCGGCTGGGCGGGACAGACAAGAGACCCAGTACTTC
CDR3: CASSLISAGRDRQETQYF
V: TRBV7-7
D: NA
J: TRBJ2-5
size: many

DNA: TGCAGTGCTAAAACGACGGTTAACACTGAAGCTTTCTTT
CDR3: CSAKTTVNTEAFF
V: TRBV20-1
D: NA
J: TRBJ1-1
size: many

DNA: TGTGCCAGCAGCCAACGGGACAGGGGGTCGGAGACCCAGTACTTC
CDR3: CASSQRDRGSETQYF
V: TRBV7-8
D: TRBD1
J: TRBJ2-5
size: once

DNA: TGTGCCAGCTCACCAACCGGGACAGGGGATTCTGGAAACACCATATATTTT
CDR3: CASSPTGTGDSGNTIYF
V: TRBV24-1
D: TRBD1
J: TRBJ1-3
size: few

DNA: TGCGCCAGCAGCATGATGGGACAGGGCAATGAAGCTTTCTTT
CDR3: CASSMMGQGNEAFF
V: TRBV5-1
D: TRBD1
J: TRBJ1-1
size: NA

DNA: TGTGCCAGCAGCTCGGACAGGGGAACTTACAATGAGCAGTTCTTC
CDR3: CASSSDRGTYNEQFF
V: TRBV12-3/TRBV12-4
D: TRBD1
J: TRBJ2-1
size: NA

DNA: TGTGCCAGCAGCACGGGACAGATTTTCATGAACACTGAAGCTTTCTTT
CDR3: CASSTGQIFMNTEAFF
V: TRBV9
D: TRBD1
J: TRBJ1-1
size: NA

DNA: TGTGCCAGCAGCCCTCGGACTACCTACACCGGGGAGCTGCTTTTT
CDR3: CASSPRTTYTGELLF
V: TRBV10-3
D: NA
J: TRBJ2-2
size: NA

DNA: TGCGCCAGCAGCCAAGATCTAAGGAGAACTAGCGGGAGCTACGAGCAGTACTTC
CDR3: CASSQDLRRTSGSYEQYF
V: TRBV4-1
D: TRBD2
J: TRBJ2-7
size: many

DNA: TGTGCCAGCAGCCACCAGCAGGGAGGGGGCAATGAGCAGTTCTTC
CDR3: CASSHQQGGGNEQFF
V: TRBV11-2
D: NA
J: TRBJ2-1
size: NA

DNA: TGTGCCAGCAGCTCAATCGGGGGGGCTTACGAGCAGTACTTC
CDR3: CASSSIGGAYEQYF
V: TRBV7-3
D: TRBD2
J: TRBJ2-7
size: NA

DNA: TGCAGTGCTCCCCGCGAGGACACTGAAGCTTTCTTT
CDR3: CSAPREDTEAFF
V: TRBV20-1
D: NA
J: TRBJ1-1
size: many

DNA: TGTGCCAGCAGCCGAAAAATTGGGGCGGACAATCAGCCCCAGCATTTT
CDR3: CASSRKIGADNQPQHF
V: TRBV11-2
D: NA
J: TRBJ1-5
size: few

DNA: TGTGCCAGTAGTCCCACGCAGGGGGTGTATCCTAACTATGGCTACACCTTC
CDR3: CASSPTQGVYPNYGYTF
V: TRBV19
D: TRBD1
J: TRBJ1-2
size: many

DNA: TGTGCCAGCAGCCCGGTGGACAGGACAAACTATGGCTACACCTTC
CDR3: CASSPVDRTNYGYTF
V: TRBV7-9
D: TRBD1
J: TRBJ1-2
size: many

DNA: TGTGCCACCAGTGAACGACAGGGTACAACCAACGTCCTGACTTTC
CDR3: CATSERQGTTNVLTF
V: TRBV24-1
D: TRBD1
J: TRBJ2-6
size: NA

DNA: TGTGCCAGCAGTTCCACTAGTTTCCAAGAGACCCAGTACTTC
CDR3: CASSSTSFQETQYF
V: TRBV12-3/TRBV12-4
D: NA
J: TRBJ2-5
size: once

DNA: TGTGCCAGCAGTCGGGACATCGCAACAGGCACTGAAGCTTTCTTT
CDR3: CASSRDIATGTEAFF
V: TRBV6-1
D: NA
J: TRBJ1-1
size: few

DNA: TGTGCCAGCAGTTTAGGGGGAGGGACAAGGAATGGCTACACCTTC
CDR3: CASSLGGGTRNGYTF
V: TRBV12-3/TRBV12-4
D: NA
J: TRBJ1-2
size: NA

DNA: TGCGCCAGCAGCTTGGGGACAGGGGTCAATGAGCAGTTCTTC
CDR3: CASSLGTGVNEQFF
V: TRBV5-1
D: TRBD1
J: TRBJ2-1
size: NA

DNA: TGCGCCAGCAGCCTCCCCAAACTAGCGGGAGGACTAAATGAGCAGTTCTTC
CDR3: CASSLPKLAGGLNEQFF
V: TRBV5-1
D: TRBD2
J: TRBJ2-1
size: many

DNA: TGCGCCAGCAGCCAAGATCAGGGCGGTGAAGAGACCCAGTACTTC
CDR3: CASSQDQGGEETQYF
V: TRBV4-1
D: NA
J: TRBJ2-5
size: once

DNA: TGTGCCAGCAATATGGGGGAATCCTATGGCTACACCTTC
CDR3: CASNMGESYGYTF
V: TRBV6-4
D: NA
J: TRBJ1-2
size: NA

DNA: TGTGCCAGCAGTTACCACGGGACAGGGAATGGCTACACCTTC
CDR3: CASSYHGTGNGYTF
V: TRBV6-6
D: TRBD1
J: TRBJ1-2
size: many

DNA: TGCAGTGCTAGAGATCTTGAGGACACCATATATTTT
CDR3: CSARDLEDTIYF
V: TRBV20-1
D: NA
J: TRBJ1-3
size: NA

DNA: TGTGCCAGCAGTCCAGGCCCTGACAGGGGGAGTTACACCTTC
CDR3: CASSPGPDRGSYTF
V: TRBV12-3/TRBV12-4
D: TRBD1
J: TRBJ1-2
size: NA

DNA: TGTGCCAGTAGTATCGGGACAGGGGGCGCGTACGAGCAGTACTTC
CDR3: CASSIGTGGAYEQYF
V: TRBV19
D: TRBD1
J: TRBJ2-7
size: NA

DNA: TGTGCCAGTAGTCTTGGAAGGATTGGGGGGACCAAAAACATTCAGTACTTC
CDR3: CASSLGRIGGTKNIQYF
V: TRBV19
D: NA
J: TRBJ2-4
size: many

DNA: TGTGCCACCAGAGCCCAGGGGCGGTACGAGCAGTACTTC
CDR3: CATRAQGRYEQYF
V: TRBV15
D: NA
J: TRBJ2-7
size: few

DNA: TGTGCCAGCAGTGAAGTACCCACCTACGAGCAGTACTTC
CDR3: CASSEVPTYEQYF
V: TRBV2
D: NA
J: TRBJ2-7
size: few

DNA: TGTGCCTGGAGTGCACGGGAGGGAGAGACCCAGTACTTC
CDR3: CAWSAREGETQYF
V: TRBV30
D: TRBD2
J: TRBJ2-5
size: few

DNA: TGTGCCACCAGCAGAGGTGGGGAGACCCAGTACTTC
CDR3: CATSRGGETQYF
V: TRBV15
D: NA
J: TRBJ2-5
size: few

DNA: TGTGCCAGTAGCTTACAGAGGGGGGACTATGGCTACACCTTC
CDR3: CASSLQRGDYGYTF
V: TRBV19
D: NA
J: TRBJ1-2
size: many

DNA: TGTGCCACCAGCAGCTATTGGGGGGGCGGGAATGAGCAGTTCTTC
CDR3: CATSSYWGGGNEQFF
V: TRBV15
D: NA
J: TRBJ2-1
size: NA

DNA: TGTGCCAGCAGTTTAGGGGAGGGTAGGACCGGGGAGCTGTTTTTT
CDR3: CASSLGEGRTGELFF
V: TRBV12-3/TRBV12-4
D: TRBD2
J: TRBJ2-2
size: NA